The sequence of this TCR beta chain was determined in a study of shared clonotypes between healthy human individuals. Study results and caveats: The naive CD4 repertoires of several donors were compared, and around 4.9% of clonotypes were shared. Relative to clonotypes present in all four donors, those not shared had lower generation probabilities.

This clone was recorded once. Its specificity is unknown. Some clones are missing from TCRdb's copy, which holds only in-frame ones; the method was immunoSEQ multiplex PCR. The sample includes about 1 million clones, around 76% seen only once; the top ten take about 1.5%. This CDR3 is built from 15 residues. The J segment lost 4 bases and the V segment lost 8 bases, leaving 8 bases of the junction unmatched. CDR1 is LGHNA, CDR2 YNFKEQ, per germline. In the CD4+ fraction, cells were divided into CD45RA+ naive and CD45RA-negative memory subsets. The chain links TRBV4-2 to TRBJ2-2; 9 nucleotides line up with TRBD1. Material: memory CD4+ T cells sorted from blood. The sample's subset: CD45RA-negative fraction. This TCR was recovered from a man younger than 30 in good health. CDR3 in DNA: TGTGCCAGCGGTGGGGGGACAGGGAGCACCGGGGAGCTGTTTTTT. As protein: CASGGGTGSTGELFF.